The 24 T cell receptor beta chains below were found in one sample sequenced in a study of early T cells in non-severe SARS-CoV-2 infection. TCRdb fed the 5' RACE reads into MiXCR, producing one record per CDR3 protein. The repertoire has roughly 47,000 distinct CDR3 sequences, roughly 6% of them found once; the top ten carry about 2.8%. Sequencing was performed on whole blood, taken at baseline. The receptors shown here come from an adult who was a healthcare worker with PCR-confirmed SARS-CoV-2 infection or an uninfected control (not recorded which).

This clonotype was counted only a few times. The genes are TRBV7-9 and TRBJ2-3; 7 bases are shared with TRBD2. V was pared by 7 bases and J by 2 bases, with 12 bases of the junction left unmatched. CDR3 length equals 16 residues. CDR1 SEHNR and CDR2 FQNEAQ come from the germline V gene (reference sequence). The CDR3 DNA follows: TGTGCCAGCACAGAGGTGGCAGCGGGGACCACAGATACGCAGTATTTT. It codes for CASTEVAAGTTDTQYF.

This clonotype was observed a few times. The chain couples TRBV7-2 to TRBJ2-3, with TRBD2 identical over 7 bases. The CDR3 contains 16 residues. V lost 2 bases to trimming and J lost 4 bases; unmatched junction nucleotides: 9. Germline CDR1 and CDR2: SGHTA and FQGNSA. In DNA form, the CDR3 reads TGTGCCAGCAGCTTAAGGCTAGCGGTAAGGGCAGATACGCAGTATTTT. This encodes CASSLRLAVRADTQYF.

This chain connects TRBV9 to TRBJ1-1; no definite D call. The CDR3 runs 11 residues. Germline CDR1 SGDLS, CDR2 YYNGEE. V lost 4 bases to trimming and J lost 10 bases, with 11 bases between them. The CDR3 loop is CASSPALGAFF. The CDR3 coding sequence is TGTGCCAGCAGCCCCGCTCTGGGAGCTTTCTTT.

The genes are TRBV5-1 and TRBJ2-3, with a possible D match to TRBD2 (5 bases). CDR3 length: 13 amino acids. Trimming removed 4 bases at V and 4 bases at J, with 10 bases between. CDR1 SGHRS and CDR2 YFSETQ come from the germline V gene. The CDR3 DNA is TGCGCCAGCAGCCCGTGGGGAGCAGATACGCAGTATTTT. This sequence encodes CASSPWGADTQYF.

The table lists this clonotype with a few counts. The V and J genes are TRBV6-5 and TRBJ2-5; D remains ambiguous. Trimming left V 6 bases short and J 5 bases short, with 13 bases between. Germline V gene data show CDR1 as MNHEY and CDR2 as SVGAGI. CDR3 length: 13 amino acids. CDR3 DNA: TGTGCCAGCAGCATGGTCCCGCGGGAGACCCAGTACTTC. Amino acid sequence: CASSMVPRETQYF.

Ten or more counts support this clonotype. This chain joins TRBV7-9 and TRBJ2-3, with D uncertain. Germline values: CDR1 SEHNR, CDR2 FQNEAQ (reference sequence). V lost 0 bases and J 2 bases, leaving 6 bases between the germline ends. This CDR3 spans 14 amino acids. The CDR3 DNA reads TGTGCCAGCAGCTTAGCCGAATTCACAGATACGCAGTATTTT. Translated, it gives CASSLAEFTDTQYF.

This clonotype was found many times. The chain employs TRBV18 and TRBJ2-5, with D unresolved. CDR3 length: 12 amino acids. Germline CDR1 is KGHSH and CDR2 is LQKENI. V was pared by 2 bases and J by 2 bases, with 3 bases between. DNA of the CDR3: TGTGCCAGCTCACCAGAACAAGAGACCCAGTACTTC. Amino acids: CASSPEQETQYF. Full variable domain (remainder filled in from reference TRBV18 and TRBJ2-5): NAGVMQNPRHLVRRRGQEARLRCSPMKGHSHVYWYRQLPEEGLKFMVYLQKENIIDESGMPKERFSAEFPKEGPSILRIQQVVRGDSAAYFCASSPEQETQYFGPGTRLLVL.

CDR3 residues: CASSQARTAKTF. The CDR3 nucleotides read TGTGCCAGCAGCCAGGCCAGGACTGCGAAAACCTTC. V and J are TRBV3-1 and TRBJ1-2, with D unclear. The germline V and J ends were trimmed by 3 bases and 14 bases, with 16 bases remaining between them. Germline CDR1 is LGHDT and CDR2 is YNNKEL (reference sequence). The CDR3 is made up of 12 amino acids.

This clonotype has ten or more counts. This rearrangement joins TRBV4-3 to TRBJ1-4, with no clear D. Germline V gene data show CDR1 as LGHNA and CDR2 as YSLEER. Trimming pared 3 bases from V and 7 bases from J, leaving 12 bases between. CDR3 length: 14 residues. In DNA form, the CDR3 reads TGCGCCAGCAGCCATGGGCGTCGCAGTGAAAAACTGTTTTTT. It encodes CASSHGRRSEKLFF.

There are many counts of this clonotype. This chain uses TRBV6-5 with TRBJ1-2; TRBD1 matches 10 bases. V shed 8 bases and J 8 bases; nucleotides not matched to a gene: 17. The CDR3 loop spans 16 amino acids. Germline CDR1 MNHEY, CDR2 SVGAGI. The CDR3 is CASRRATGGGSGGYTF. CDR3 in DNA: TGTGCCAGCCGAAGAGCGACAGGGGGCGGTTCAGGCGGCTACACCTTC.

In this sample, this clonotype turned up a few times. This sequence joins TRBV11-2 and TRBJ2-1, with 9 bases aligning to TRBD2. Germline-derived CDR1 and CDR2 are SGHAT and FQNNGV. The CDR3 covers 17 residues. V gave up 5 bases and J gave up 10 bases; unmatched junction bases: 18. DNA for the CDR3: TGTGCCAGCAGCCGCATTTGGGGCAGTAGCGGGGGATTGGAGCAGTTCTTC. Amino acids: CASSRIWGSSGGLEQFF.

This clonotype was counted ten times or more. The chain recombines TRBV7-2 with TRBJ2-3; no clear D. Germline V gene data show CDR1 as SGHTA and CDR2 as FQGNSA. Trimming stripped 4 bases from V and 13 bases from J, with 15 bases between. The CDR3 contains 12 residues. The CDR3 loop is CASSSDTRLEYF. In DNA form, the CDR3 reads TGTGCCAGCAGCTCCGATACCAGATTGGAGTATTTT.

Ten or more counts support this clonotype. This chain joins TRBV7-2 and TRBJ2-7; D uncertain. Germline V gene data show CDR1 as SGHTA and CDR2 as FQGNSA. With 5 bases removed from V and 0 bases from J, the gap between germline ends came to 8 bases. This CDR3 comprises 13 residues. The CDR3 reads CASSPSHSYEQYF. The CDR3 nucleotides are TGTGCCAGCAGCCCGTCCCACTCCTACGAGCAGTACTTC.

This clonotype was observed a handful of times. The chain uses TRBV2 and TRBJ2-5; no clear D. V was trimmed by 6 bases and J by 6 bases, leaving 20 bases between them. CDR1 and CDR2 from the germline V gene are SNHLY and FYNNEI. CDR3 length: 15 amino acids. CDR3 nucleotide sequence: TGTGCCAGCAGGGCAGACGTCCGGAGAATCCAGACCCAGTACTTC. This codes for CASRADVRRIQTQYF.

This clonotype was seen ten or more times. The V call is TRBV5-1, the J call TRBJ2-1; 7 nucleotides agree with TRBD2. This CDR3 is built from 15 residues. V lost 3 bases and J lost 3; bases outside the gene matches: 6. CDR1 and CDR2 (germline): SGHRS, YFSETQ. This CDR3 is CASSSGLVSYNEQFF. Written as DNA, the CDR3 is TGCGCCAGCAGCTCTGGACTAGTAAGCTACAATGAGCAGTTCTTC.

This clonotype was seen a handful of times. The rearrangement uses TRBV4-3 and TRBJ1-1, with D maybe TRBD1 (5 bases). The CDR3 extends over 15 amino acids. The V gene's germline CDR1 is LGHNA and CDR2 YSLEER. The V end was cut by 0 bases, the J end by 5 bases, with 13 bases between. The CDR3 sequence is CASSQDSGWGTEAFF. CDR3 sequence (DNA): TGCGCCAGCAGCCAAGACTCAGGGTGGGGGACTGAAGCTTTCTTT.

This clonotype was recorded a few times. The V gene is TRBV28, the J gene TRBJ2-2; either TRBD1 or TRBD2 may fit D (6 bases each). The V end was cut by 4 bases, the J end by 3 bases, with 15 bases between. The CDR3 is 16 residues long. Germline V gives CDR1 MDHEN, CDR2 SYDVKM. CDR3 region: CASSSGGRTHTGELFF. The CDR3 coding sequence is TGTGCCAGCAGTTCCGGGGGCCGTACCCACACCGGGGAGCTGTTTTTT.

This clonotype was seen at least ten times. The chain recombines TRBV27 with TRBJ1-5, with TRBD1 as a possible D gene (6 bases). The CDR3 loop spans 13 amino acids. Trimming took 5 bases from V and 6 from J, leaving 11 bases between them. Germline-derived CDR1 and CDR2 are MNHEY and SMNVEV (reference sequence). In DNA form, the CDR3 reads TGTGCCAGCAGTCGCGACAGGATTCAGCCCCAGCATTTT. Translated, it gives CASSRDRIQPQHF.

This clonotype has ten or more counts. This chain links TRBV6-2 or TRBV6-3 with TRBJ1-2; D is unresolved. Trimming removed 0 bases at V and 6 bases at J, with 14 bases between. The CDR3 is 15 residues long. Looked up from germline, CDR1 is MNHEY and CDR2 is SVGEGT. CDR3 amino acids: CASSYSLQTLDGYTF. DNA for the CDR3: TGTGCCAGCAGTTACTCGCTTCAAACCCTGGATGGCTACACCTTC.

This clonotype was counted between two and nine times. The rearrangement links TRBV6-1 to TRBJ1-2; D call uncertain. Germline V gene lookup returns CDR1 MNHNS and CDR2 SASEGT. This CDR3 comprises 16 residues. The V end was cut by 2 bases, the J end by 2 bases, with 15 bases between. The CDR3 reads CASSERLGRSNYGYTF. The DNA for the CDR3 is TGTGCCAGCAGTGAAAGGCTCGGAAGATCGAACTATGGCTACACCTTC.

This clonotype appeared many times. The chain carries TRBV4-3 and TRBJ2-2; 8 positions match TRBD1. Germline lookup yields CDR1 LGHNA and CDR2 YSLEER. Trimming took 4 bases from V and 4 from J; bases not matched to a gene: 2. The CDR3 contains 14 residues. The CDR3 region is CASSRTGGTGELFF. The CDR3 DNA reads as TGCGCCAGCAGCCGAACAGGGGGCACCGGGGAGCTGTTTTTT.

This clonotype was found many times. The chain carries TRBV7-6 and TRBJ2-5; no definite D call. Germline CDR1 and CDR2: SGHVS and FNYEAQ. The CDR3 is 12 residues long. Trimming removed 5 bases at V and 3 bases at J, with 7 bases between. The CDR3 region is CASSTREETQYF. The CDR3 DNA follows: TGTGCCAGCAGCACCCGCGAAGAGACCCAGTACTTC.

This chain uses TRBV24-1 with TRBJ1-1, with D maybe TRBD1 (5 bases). V was pared by 4 bases and J by 4 bases, with 9 bases between. The V gene's germline CDR1 is KGHDR and CDR2 SFDVKD. The CDR3 has 13 residues. The CDR3 protein is CATSEGVGTEAFF. The CDR3 region has the DNA TGTGCCACCAGTGAAGGGGTGGGCACTGAAGCTTTCTTT.

Details on this clonotype: A read error may explain this, as a much larger clone is one base away. The V gene is TRBV14, the J gene TRBJ1-1; D is unresolved. The CDR3 contains 13 residues. In germline, CDR1 is SGHDN, CDR2 FVKESK. The CDR3 DNA reads as TGTGACAGCAGCTTGGGCCGGAACACTGAAGCTTTCTTT. It codes for CDSSLGRNTEAFF.